Listed here are 27 T cell receptor beta chains from one sample, sequenced in a study of blood T cell repertoires in COVID-19. Sequenced by immunoSEQ multiplex PCR; TCRdb stores in-frame clones only, minus some. The sample lists under 250,000 clones, less than 90% seen once, with roughly 5.3% in the top ten. Sequencing was done on a sample of peripheral blood. These receptors originate from a woman aged 60-75 years who had recovered from COVID-19.

The chain uses TRBV3-1 (or the pseudogene TRBV3-2) and TRBJ2-3, with D tentatively TRBD2 (5 bases). The CDR3 extends over 14 amino acids. V was trimmed by 4 bases and J by 5 bases, leaving 13 bases between them. Germline assignment: CDR1 LGHDT and CDR2 YNNKEL (reference sequence). CDR3: CASSRDGIGDTQYF. DNA of the CDR3: TGTGCCAGCAGCCGTGACGGGATCGGAGATACGCAGTATTTT.

The J gene is TRBJ2-1, the V gene TRBV5-6; TRBD1 is a possible D gene (5 bases). CDR3 length equals 16 residues. The ends were cut back, 3 bases at V and 0 bases at J, with 13 bases in the middle. The germline CDR1 and CDR2 sequences are SGHDT and YYEEEE. The CDR3 bases are TGTGCCAGCAGCTGGCTAGGGGCGCGCTCCTACAATGAGCAGTTCTTC. Residues: CASSWLGARSYNEQFF.

The V and J genes are TRBV5-6 and TRBJ1-1; D not resolved. The CDR3 contains 13 residues. The germline CDR1 and CDR2 sequences are SGHDT and YYEEEE. Trimming stripped 3 bases from V and 8 bases from J, with 14 bases between. The CDR3 is CASSSGPAREAFF. CDR3 nucleotide sequence: TGTGCCAGCAGCTCCGGCCCCGCGAGGGAAGCTTTCTTT. The full variable domain, with the rest looked up from reference TRBV5-6 and TRBJ1-1, is DAGVTQSPTHLIKTRGQQVTLRCSPKSGHDTVSWYQQALGQGPQFIFQYYEEEERQRGNFPDRFSGHQFPNYSSELNVNALLLGDSALYLCASSSGPAREAFFGQGTRLTVV.

This clone has just one count. The chain is built from TRBV6-2 or TRBV6-3 and TRBJ2-6, with D maybe TRBD1 (5 bases). The V and J ends lost 5 bases and 4 bases respectively, with 27 bases between them. Germline V gene data show CDR1 as MNHEY and CDR2 as SVGEGT. The length of the CDR3 is 20 residues. Written as DNA, the CDR3 is TGTGCCAGCAGTCGTTATGGCCGAAGACAGACCCGCTGGGGGGCCAACGTCCTGACTTTC. Protein sequence: CASSRYGRRQTRWGANVLTF.

This chain connects TRBV5-1 to TRBJ2-5; TRBD2 is a possible D gene (6 bases). The CDR3 sequence is 14 residues long. The germline V and J ends were trimmed by 3 bases and 2 bases, with 11 bases remaining between them. Germline CDR1 SGHRS, CDR2 YFSETQ. The CDR3 protein is CASSWTTLQETQYF. The CDR3 region has the DNA TGCGCCAGCAGCTGGACTACCCTTCAAGAGACCCAGTACTTC.

V is TRBV4-3 and J is TRBJ1-2, with unresolved D. The germline V and J ends were trimmed by 0 bases and 7 bases, with 15 bases remaining between them. The CDR3 is made up of 15 amino acids. Germline values: CDR1 LGHNA, CDR2 YSLEER. This CDR3 reads CASSQDPGEVRGYTF. CDR3 DNA sequence: TGCGCCAGCAGCCAAGATCCCGGGGAGGTCCGTGGCTACACCTTC.

The chain employs TRBV29-1 and TRBJ1-1; TRBD1 matches 10 bases. Germline lookup yields CDR1 SQVTM and CDR2 ANQGSEA. This CDR3 contains 13 residues. V was pared by 1 base and J by 5 bases, with 1 base of the junction left unmatched. This chain's CDR3 is CSVEGTGGTEAFF. For the CDR3, the DNA is TGCAGCGTTGAAGGGACAGGGGGGACTGAAGCTTTCTTT.

The chain joins TRBV6-5 to TRBJ1-2; 8 bases line up with TRBD1. The germline V gene encodes CDR1 MNHEY and CDR2 SVGAGI. The V and J ends lost 5 bases and 4 bases, in that order; junction bases with no gene match: 9. This CDR3 spans 15 amino acids. DNA for the CDR3: TGTGCCAGCAGTCGAGCCGGGACAGGCTCCTATGGCTACACCTTC. The encoded protein is CASSRAGTGSYGYTF.

The V and J genes are TRBV19 and TRBJ2-3; 9 bases map to TRBD2. The ends lost 5 bases at V and 4 bases at J; junction bases unmatched: 4. The germline V gene encodes CDR1 LNHDA and CDR2 SQIVND (reference sequence). The CDR3 runs 14 residues. CDR3 nucleotide sequence: TGTGCCAGTAGTGTCCAGCGGGGGGCAGATACGCAGTATTTT. This codes for CASSVQRGADTQYF.

This chain links TRBV5-1 with TRBJ2-4; the match to TRBD2 covers 8 bases. V gave up 1 base and J gave up 1 base; unmatched junction bases: 4. Germline V gives CDR1 SGHRS, CDR2 YFSETQ. The CDR3 covers 16 residues. CDR3 DNA: TGCGCCAGCAGCTTGACCGCTAGCGGGGCCAAAAACATTCAGTACTTC. Protein product: CASSLTASGAKNIQYF.

The chain employs TRBV3-1 (or the pseudogene TRBV3-2) and TRBJ2-7, with D possibly matching TRBD1 (5 bases). The ends were cut back, 3 bases at V and 5 bases at J, with 8 bases in the middle. The CDR3 is 12 amino acids. The germline V gene has CDR1 LGHDT and CDR2 YNNKEL (reference sequence). This CDR3 reads CASSHLGDEQYF. The CDR3, as DNA: TGTGCCAGCAGCCACCTAGGGGACGAGCAGTACTTC.

This clone was seen a single time. The chain carries TRBV3-1 (or the pseudogene TRBV3-2) and TRBJ2-7, with D possibly matching TRBD2 (6 bases). Trimming removed 5 bases at V and 0 bases at J, with 14 bases between. CDR1 is LGHDT, CDR2 YNNKEL, per germline (reference sequence). The CDR3 totals 15 residues. The DNA of the CDR3 is TGTGCCAGCAGCGTTCCGGGGGTCCCCTCCTACGAGCAGTACTTC. This codes for CASSVPGVPSYEQYF.

The chain joins TRBV7-9 to TRBJ1-1; D might be TRBD1 (5 bases). Germline V gene data show CDR1 as SEHNR and CDR2 as FQNEAQ (reference sequence). The CDR3 contains 14 residues. Deletions cut 4 bases from V and 3 bases from J, with 12 bases between. The CDR3 nucleotides are TGTGCCAGCAGCTGGGGGGGTTCGGACACTGAAGCTTTCTTT. Translated: CASSWGGSDTEAFF.

The chain's CDR3 is CASYGRVSGKLFF. DNA of the CDR3: TGCGCCAGCTATGGGAGGGTTTCGGGAAAACTGTTTTTT. The gene calls are TRBV5-1 and TRBJ1-4; D not certain. V was cut by 7 bases and J by 10 bases, with 17 bases left in between. CDR1 is SGHRS, CDR2 YFSETQ, per germline. The CDR3 consists of 13 residues.

The chain has TRBV7-3 and TRBJ2-3; D is possibly TRBD1 (6 bases). V was pared by 5 bases and J by 4 bases, with 10 bases between. CDR1 is SGHTA, CDR2 FQGTGA, per germline. The CDR3 has 13 residues. The CDR3 protein is CASSLRGSDTQYF. The CDR3 nucleotides read TGTGCCAGCAGCCTCAGGGGCTCAGATACGCAGTATTTT.

The genes are TRBV7-8 and TRBJ2-3, with TRBD2 identical over 8 bases. This CDR3 spans 18 amino acids. Germline V gene sequence: CDR1 SGHVS, CDR2 FQNEAQ. The V gene end was trimmed by 3 bases and the J gene end by 5 bases; junction bases not matched to a gene: 16. CDR3 sequence (DNA): TGTGCCAGCAGCTTTCAGGCCTCAATTGCGGGGGGTCTAGATACGCAGTATTTT. Protein sequence: CASSFQASIAGGLDTQYF.

CDR3 loop: CASSTPGQGTETQYF. For the CDR3, the DNA is TGCGCCAGCAGTACCCCGGGACAGGGAACAGAGACCCAGTACTTC. The chain recombines TRBV5-1 with TRBJ2-5, with TRBD1 matching 9 bases. The CDR3 is 15 amino acids. V was clipped by 5 bases and J by 4 bases; unmatched bases: 9. Germline V gives CDR1 SGHRS, CDR2 YFSETQ.

This clone was picked up one time. This chain connects TRBV27 to TRBJ1-5; D is unclear. CDR3 length: 16 amino acids. CDR1 and CDR2 (germline): MNHEY, SMNVEV (reference sequence). With 3 bases removed from V and 0 bases from J, the gap between germline ends came to 12 bases. CDR3 region: CASSLKWQYSNQPQHF. In DNA form, the CDR3 reads TGTGCCAGCAGTTTGAAGTGGCAGTATAGCAATCAGCCCCAGCATTTT.

The chain joins TRBV3-1 (or the pseudogene TRBV3-2) to TRBJ1-4, with 11 positions matching TRBD1. V shed 3 bases and J 8 bases; nucleotides not matched to a gene: 5. Germline-derived CDR1 and CDR2 are LGHDT and YNNKEL (reference sequence). CDR3 length equals 15 residues. The CDR3 here is CASSHSDRGPEKLFF. DNA of the CDR3: TGTGCCAGCAGCCACTCGGACAGGGGGCCGGAAAAACTGTTTTTT.

The chain employs TRBV7-2 and TRBJ2-1; D is possibly TRBD1 (5 bases). This CDR3 spans 13 amino acids. Germline values: CDR1 SGHTA, CDR2 FQGNSA. V gave up 4 bases and J gave up 9 bases, with 13 bases separating them. As DNA, the CDR3 is TGTGCCAGCAGCTCGGACATTCTCAGTGAGCAGTTCTTC. Residues: CASSSDILSEQFF.

The chain links TRBV6-4 to TRBJ1-3, with 7 bases lining up with TRBD1. Germline loops: CDR1 MRHNA, CDR2 SNTAGT. The CDR3 has 18 amino acids. Trimming cost V 5 bases and J 3 bases; bases outside gene matches: 16. CDR3 residues: CASSPPRTGIICGNTIYF. The CDR3, as DNA: TGTGCCAGCAGTCCCCCCCGGACAGGAATAATCTGTGGAAACACCATATATTTT.

The CDR3, as DNA: TGTGCCAGTATGAGAGAGGGGAGGGCGACCACTGAAGCTTTCTTT. Translated: CASMREGRATTEAFF. The chain couples TRBV19 to TRBJ1-1, with D tentatively TRBD1 (5 bases). The germline V and J ends were trimmed by 7 bases and 4 bases, with 19 bases remaining between them. Germline V CDR1 and CDR2: LNHDA, SQIVND (reference sequence). This CDR3 spans 15 amino acids.

The J gene is TRBJ2-1, the V gene TRBV9; 8 positions match TRBD2. Germline CDR1 SGDLS, CDR2 YYNGEE. The CDR3 has 17 residues. Trimming took 3 bases from V and 4 from J; bases not matched to a gene: 12. Written as DNA, the CDR3 is TGTGCCAGCAGCGGTGTCTCGGGAGGGGCAAGGTACAATGAGCAGTTCTTC. Translation gives CASSGVSGGARYNEQFF.

J is TRBJ2-5 and V is TRBV30; TRBD1 agrees at 7 bases. This CDR3 is built from 17 residues. Germline V gives CDR1 GTSNPN, CDR2 SVGIG (reference sequence). V lost 2 bases to trimming and J lost 6 bases; unmatched junction nucleotides: 18. CDR3 sequence reads: CAWSPLTGRYLGQTQYF. DNA for the CDR3: TGTGCCTGGAGTCCCCTGACAGGGAGATACTTGGGTCAGACCCAGTACTTC.

The rearrangement joins TRBV5-1 to TRBJ2-3, with 14 nucleotides matching TRBD2. Germline assignment: CDR1 SGHRS and CDR2 YFSETQ. The CDR3 runs to 16 residues. Losses at the gene ends were 4 bases for V and 2 bases for J; bases not matched to a gene: 3. CDR3 DNA: TGCGCCAGCAGCCTGGGACTAGCGGGGGCCACAGATACGCAGTATTTT. Translating gives CASSLGLAGATDTQYF.

The V and J genes are TRBV3-1 (or the pseudogene TRBV3-2) and TRBJ1-5; D is uncertain. From germline, CDR1 is LGHDT and CDR2 YNNKEL (reference sequence). With 1 base removed from V and 0 bases from J, the gap between germline ends came to 13 bases. This CDR3 spans 17 amino acids. The CDR3 coding sequence is TGTGCCAGCAGCCAAGGAATCGCGAGTGGTAGCAATCAGCCCCAGCATTTT. Its protein is CASSQGIASGSNQPQHF.

The rearrangement links TRBV18 to TRBJ2-7; 8 bases agree with TRBD1. The CDR3 has 13 amino acids. Trimming removed 5 bases from V and 5 bases from J; junction bases left unmatched: 5. Germline-derived CDR1 and CDR2 are KGHSH and LQKENI. The CDR3 here is CASSEGQDHEQYF. CDR3 nucleotide sequence: TGTGCCAGCTCAGAGGGACAGGACCACGAGCAGTACTTC.